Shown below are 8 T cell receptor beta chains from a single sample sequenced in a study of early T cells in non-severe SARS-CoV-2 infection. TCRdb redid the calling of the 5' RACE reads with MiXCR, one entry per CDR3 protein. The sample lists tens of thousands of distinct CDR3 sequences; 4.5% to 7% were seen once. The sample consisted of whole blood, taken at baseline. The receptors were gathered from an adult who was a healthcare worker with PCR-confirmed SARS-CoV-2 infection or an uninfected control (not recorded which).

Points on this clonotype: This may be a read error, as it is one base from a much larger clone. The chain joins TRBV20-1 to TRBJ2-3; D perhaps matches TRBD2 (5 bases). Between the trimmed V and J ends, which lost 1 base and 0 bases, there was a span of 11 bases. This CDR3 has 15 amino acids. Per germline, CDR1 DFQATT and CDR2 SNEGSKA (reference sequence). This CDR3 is CSARGLTGSTDTQYF. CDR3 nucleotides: TGCAGTGCTAGAGGACTAACGGGGAGCACAGATACGCAGTATTTT.

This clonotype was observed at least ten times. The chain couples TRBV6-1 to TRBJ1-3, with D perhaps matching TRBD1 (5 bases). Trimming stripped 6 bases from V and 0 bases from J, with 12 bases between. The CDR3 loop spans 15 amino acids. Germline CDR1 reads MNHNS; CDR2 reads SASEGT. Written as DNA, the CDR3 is TGTGCCAGCAGAGGGACCGCGAGCTCTGGAAACACCATATATTTT. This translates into CASRGTASSGNTIYF.

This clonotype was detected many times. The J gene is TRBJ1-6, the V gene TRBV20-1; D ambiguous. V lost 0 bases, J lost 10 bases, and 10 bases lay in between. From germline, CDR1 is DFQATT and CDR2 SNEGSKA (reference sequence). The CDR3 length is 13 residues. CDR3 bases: TGCAGTGCTAGAGATTCGGGGAACTCACCCCTCCACTTT. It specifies CSARDSGNSPLHF.

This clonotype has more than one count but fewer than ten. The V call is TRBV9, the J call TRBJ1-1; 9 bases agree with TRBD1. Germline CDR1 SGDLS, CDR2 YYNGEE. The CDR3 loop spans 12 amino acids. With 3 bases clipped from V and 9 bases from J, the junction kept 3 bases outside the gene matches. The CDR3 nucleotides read TGTGCCAGCAGCGGAGGACAGGGGAAAGCTTTCTTT. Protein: CASSGGQGKAFF.

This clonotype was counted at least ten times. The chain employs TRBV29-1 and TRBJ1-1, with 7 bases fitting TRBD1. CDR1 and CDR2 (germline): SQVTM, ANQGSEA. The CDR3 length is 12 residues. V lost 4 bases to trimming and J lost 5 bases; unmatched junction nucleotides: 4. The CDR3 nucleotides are TGCAGCGTTGTTAGGGGGCGGACTGAAGCTTTCTTT. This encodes CSVVRGRTEAFF.

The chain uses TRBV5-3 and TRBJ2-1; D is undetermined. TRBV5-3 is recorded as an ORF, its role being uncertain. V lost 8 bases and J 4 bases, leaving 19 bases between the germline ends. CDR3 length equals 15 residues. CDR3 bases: TGTGCCAGGATCTTCGTGGGGTTATCGTACAATGAGCAGTTCTTC. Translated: CARIFVGLSYNEQFF.

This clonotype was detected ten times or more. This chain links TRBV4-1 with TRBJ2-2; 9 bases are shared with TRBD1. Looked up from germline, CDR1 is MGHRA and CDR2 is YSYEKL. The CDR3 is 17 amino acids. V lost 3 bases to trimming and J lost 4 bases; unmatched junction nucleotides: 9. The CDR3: CASSQGPGQGSTGELFF. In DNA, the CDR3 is TGCGCCAGCAGCCAGGGTCCGGGACAGGGTTCCACCGGGGAGCTGTTTTTT.

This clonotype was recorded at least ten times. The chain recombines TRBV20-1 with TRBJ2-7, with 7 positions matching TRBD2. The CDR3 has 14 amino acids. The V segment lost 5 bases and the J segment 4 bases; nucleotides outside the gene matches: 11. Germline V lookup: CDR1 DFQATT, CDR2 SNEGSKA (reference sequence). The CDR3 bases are TGCAGTGCTGTGCCGGCGGGGGTCGGGTACGAGCAGTACTTC. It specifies CSAVPAGVGYEQYF.